This T cell receptor (beta chain) appears in the sequencing data of a study of tumor-infiltrating lymphocytes in primary liver carcinoma. Starting from around 510 ng of total RNA, TCR beta cDNA was produced with a primer in the constant region. Three-round nested multiplex PCR performed with slightly modified ARM-PCR produced the TCR beta libraries. TRBV1-TRBV30 forward primers paired with a C-beta reverse primer drove the first two PCR rounds, around 9 cycles each. TCRdb ran MiXCR on the multiplex PCR reads and lists one entry per CDR3 protein. The top ten clones hold about 6.5% of a sample with approximately 340,000 distinct CDR3 sequences, 65% of them seen once. V was clipped by 4 bases and J by 6 bases; unmatched bases: 9. The CDR3 loop spans 15 amino acids. CDR1 and CDR2 (germline): SGHNT, YYREEE (reference sequence). This clonotype was detected only a few times. Both blood RNA, taken from unsorted whole blood, and germline DNA were extracted.

The chain employs TRBV5-4 and TRBJ2-1, with 8 bases fitting TRBD2. The clonotype originates from a man aged 40-49 years with primary liver carcinoma and hepatitis B virus infection. Material for sequencing was peripheral blood. For the CDR3, the DNA is TGTGCCAGCAGCGCTGGACTAGCCGGCTCCAATGAGCAGTTCTTC. It translates to CASSAGLAGSNEQFF.